This TCR beta chain was profiled in a study of blood T cell repertoires in COVID-19. At the level of the study: Acute and convalescent COVID-19 specimens originated in the United States, Italy and Spain. Sample material is recorded as cDNA or gDNA derived from T cells, B-cell-depleted T cells, or PBMCs.

The CDR3 sequence is 14 residues long. The V gene end was trimmed by 5 bases and the J gene end by 9 bases; junction bases not matched to a gene: 10. Germline V gene data show CDR1 as SGHTA and CDR2 as FQGNSA. Profiled with immunoSEQ multiplex PCR; TCRdb holds only in-frame clones, not every one. The sample holds roughly 460,000 clones, 80% to 90% seen once. During active infection, Seattle patients enrolled and were then monitored through disease. This sequence originates from a man aged 18 to 35 with COVID-19, enrolled during active disease. Sequences were obtained from peripheral blood. The chain employs TRBV7-2 and TRBJ1-2; 9 bases map to TRBD1. The CDR3 nucleotides are TGTGCCAGCAGCCAGACCGGGACAGGGATCCGCTACACCTTC. As protein: CASSQTGTGIRYTF.